These 3 T cell receptor beta chains came from one sample sequenced in a study of cytomegalovirus exposure and HLA in healthy donors. The PCR employed 60 Vbeta primers together with 13 Jbeta primers. TCRdb's copy holds only in-frame clones and misses some; the assay was immunoSEQ multiplex PCR. Here the sample spans about 130,000 clones, roughly four fifths being singletons. The specimen sequenced was PBMCs. Receptors were obtained from a woman aged 40 to 50 in good health and CMV-seropositive.

This clone was picked up a small number of times. The chain has TRBV29-1 and TRBJ2-7; 11 bases match TRBD1. In germline, CDR1 is SQVTM, CDR2 ANQGSEA. V was clipped by 3 bases and J by 1 base; unmatched bases: 5. The CDR3 loop spans 15 amino acids. The DNA of the CDR3 is TGCAGCGTTGACCTGGGGACAGGGGGTTCCTACGAGCAGTACTTC. This codes for CSVDLGTGGSYEQYF.

The chain employs TRBV7-9 and TRBJ2-3; D unresolved. From germline, CDR1 is SEHNR and CDR2 FQNEAQ (reference sequence). The CDR3 runs 16 residues. Trimming left V 3 bases short and J 0 bases short, with 13 bases between. CDR3 bases: TGTGCCAGCAGCTTTGAACAACAGAGAAGCACAGATACGCAGTATTTT. Translated: CASSFEQQRSTDTQYF. The full variable domain, with the rest looked up from reference TRBV7-9 and TRBJ2-3, is DTGVSQNPRHKITKRGQNVTFRCDPISEHNRLYWYRQTLGQGPEFLTYFQNEAQLEKSRLLSDRFSAERPKGSFSTLEIQRTEQGDSAMYLCASSFEQQRSTDTQYFGPGTRLTVL.

In regard to this clone: At one end the junction does not follow the germline gene, possibly because of a read error. This chain joins TRBV7-9 and TRBJ1-4; D is undetermined. Looked up from germline, CDR1 is SEHNR and CDR2 is FQNEAQ (reference sequence). The CDR3 spans 16 residues. The CDR3 is CSSSRRSGLANEKLFF. In nucleotides, the CDR3 is TGTTCCAGCAGCCGAAGATCAGGCCTGGCTAATGAAAAACTGTTTTTT.